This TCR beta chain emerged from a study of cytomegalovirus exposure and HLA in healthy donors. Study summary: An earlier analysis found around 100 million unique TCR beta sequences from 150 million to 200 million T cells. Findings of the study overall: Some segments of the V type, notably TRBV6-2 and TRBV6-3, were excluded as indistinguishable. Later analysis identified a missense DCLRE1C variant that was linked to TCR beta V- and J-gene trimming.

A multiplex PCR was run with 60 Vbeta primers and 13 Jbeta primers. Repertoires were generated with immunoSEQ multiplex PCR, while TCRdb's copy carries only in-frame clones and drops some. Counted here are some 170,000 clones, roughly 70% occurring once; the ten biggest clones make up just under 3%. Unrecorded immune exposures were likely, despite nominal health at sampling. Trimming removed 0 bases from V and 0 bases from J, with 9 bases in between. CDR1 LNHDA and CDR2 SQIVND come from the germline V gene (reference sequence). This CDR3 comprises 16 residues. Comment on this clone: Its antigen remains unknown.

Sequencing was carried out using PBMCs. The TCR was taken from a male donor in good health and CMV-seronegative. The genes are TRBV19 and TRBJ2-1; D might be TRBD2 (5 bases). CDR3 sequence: CASSIEASGSYNEQFF. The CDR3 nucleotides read TGTGCCAGTAGTATAGAGGCCAGCGGCTCCTACAATGAGCAGTTCTTC.